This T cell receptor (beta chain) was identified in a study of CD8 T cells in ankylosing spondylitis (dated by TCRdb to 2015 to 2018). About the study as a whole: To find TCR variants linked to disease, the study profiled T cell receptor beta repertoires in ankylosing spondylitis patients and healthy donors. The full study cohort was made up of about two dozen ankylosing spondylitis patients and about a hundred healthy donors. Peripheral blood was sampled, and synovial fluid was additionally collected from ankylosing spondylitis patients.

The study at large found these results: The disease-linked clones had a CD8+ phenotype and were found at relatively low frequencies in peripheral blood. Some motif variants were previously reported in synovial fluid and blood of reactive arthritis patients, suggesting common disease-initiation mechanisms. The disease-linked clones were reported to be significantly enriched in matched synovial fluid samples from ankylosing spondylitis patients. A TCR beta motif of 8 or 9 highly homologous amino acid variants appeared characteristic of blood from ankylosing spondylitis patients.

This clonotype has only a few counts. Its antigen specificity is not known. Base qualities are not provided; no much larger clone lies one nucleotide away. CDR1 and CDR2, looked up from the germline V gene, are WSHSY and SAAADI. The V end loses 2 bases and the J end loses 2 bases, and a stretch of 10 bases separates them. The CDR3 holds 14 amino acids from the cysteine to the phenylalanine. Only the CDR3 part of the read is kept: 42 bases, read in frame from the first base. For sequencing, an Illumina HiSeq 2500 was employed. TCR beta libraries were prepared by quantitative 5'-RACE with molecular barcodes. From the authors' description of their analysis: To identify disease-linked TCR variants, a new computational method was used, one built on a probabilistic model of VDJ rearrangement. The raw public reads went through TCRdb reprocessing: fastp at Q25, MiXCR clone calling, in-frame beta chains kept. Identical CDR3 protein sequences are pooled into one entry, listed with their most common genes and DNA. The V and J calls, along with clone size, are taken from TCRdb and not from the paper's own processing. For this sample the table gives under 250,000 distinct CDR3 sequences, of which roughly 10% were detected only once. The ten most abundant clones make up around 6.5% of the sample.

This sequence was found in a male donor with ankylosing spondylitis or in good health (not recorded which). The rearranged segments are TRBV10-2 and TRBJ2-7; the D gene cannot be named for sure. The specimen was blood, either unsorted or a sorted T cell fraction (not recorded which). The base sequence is TGCGCCAGCAGTGAGCCTCACTTAGCCTACGAGCAGTACTTC. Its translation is CASSEPHLAYEQYF.